These 24 T cell receptor beta chains were all obtained from the same sample, sequenced in a study of response to subunit inactivated influenza vaccine. A single record per CDR3 protein comes from TCRdb applying MiXCR to the RT-PCR reads. This repertoire shows 700,000 to 900,000 distinct CDR3 sequences, approximately 22% found once; its top ten account for about a tenth. The sample was PBMCs from blood, taken around 5 days after vaccination. These receptors were obtained from a man aged 50 or older who received an inactivated influenza vaccine.

This clonotype was seen a few times. The chain joins TRBV7-2 to TRBJ2-3; possible D gene TRBD1, 5 bases. There are 15 residues in the CDR3. Germline V gene sequence: CDR1 SGHTA, CDR2 FQGNSA. V gave up 7 bases and J gave up 6 bases, with 20 bases separating them. The CDR3, as DNA: TGTGCCAGCACTCCCCTCGAAGGGGTGGGGGATACGCAGTATTTT. Translation gives CASTPLEGVGDTQYF.

This clonotype appeared a few times. The CDR3 sequence is CASSPELWDEQFF. CDR3 DNA: TGTGCCAGCAGCCCAGAATTGTGGGACGAGCAGTTCTTC. V is TRBV7-9 and J is TRBJ2-1, with D tentatively TRBD1 or TRBD2 (5 bases each). Trimming stripped 5 bases from V and 10 bases from J, with 15 bases between. Germline values: CDR1 SEHNR, CDR2 FQNEAQ (reference sequence). The CDR3 loop spans 13 amino acids. Variable domain in full (rest from reference TRBV7-9 and TRBJ2-1): DTGVSQNPRHKITKRGQNVTFRCDPISEHNRLYWYRQTLGQGPEFLTYFQNEAQLEKSRLLSDRFSAERPKGSFSTLEIQRTEQGDSAMYLCASSPELWDEQFFGPGTRLTVL.

Many counts were recorded for this clonotype. J is TRBJ1-1 and V is TRBV12-3 or TRBV12-4; possible D gene TRBD1, 6 bases. The V gene lost 0 bases and the J gene lost 5 bases, with 13 bases spanning the gap. This CDR3 is built from 15 residues. CDR3: CASSLAGAQGTEAFF. Written as DNA, the CDR3 is TGTGCCAGCAGTTTAGCTGGGGCCCAGGGGACTGAAGCTTTCTTT.

This chain joins TRBV25-1 and TRBJ1-1, with 9 bases that match TRBD1. CDR1 MGHDK and CDR2 SYGVNS come from the germline V gene. Unmatched junction bases numbered 6, after V lost 8 bases and J lost 5 bases. The CDR3 is 13 residues long. The CDR3 nucleotides read TGTGCCAGCCAGGGACAGGGACGGACTGAAGCTTTCTTT. The encoded protein is CASQGQGRTEAFF.

The chain links TRBV7-2 to TRBJ2-7; the D is unclear. V lost 5 bases, J lost 0 bases, and 8 bases lay in between. Germline lookup yields CDR1 SGHTA and CDR2 FQGNSA. The length of the CDR3 is 13 residues. CDR3 DNA sequence: TGTGCCAGCAGCCCGTCATTCTCCTACGAGCAGTACTTC. Protein sequence: CASSPSFSYEQYF.

The sample holds a few counts of this clonotype. The chain combines TRBV4-3 with TRBJ1-4; no reliable D call. Germline lookup yields CDR1 LGHNA and CDR2 YSLEER. The CDR3 length is 15 residues. Trimming cost V 0 bases and J 5 bases, with 10 bases left between them. CDR3 sequence: CASSQDLTNNEKLFF. The CDR3 nucleotides read TGCGCCAGCAGCCAAGATTTAACGAACAATGAAAAACTGTTTTTT.

This clonotype was recorded a few times. The chain couples TRBV7-9 to TRBJ1-2, with TRBD1 identical over 8 bases. Losses at the gene ends were 8 bases for V and 4 bases for J; bases not matched to a gene: 12. There are 15 residues in the CDR3. Germline CDR1 SEHNR, CDR2 FQNEAQ (reference sequence). CDR3 sequence reads: CASATTDRGGYGYTF. DNA for the CDR3: TGTGCCAGCGCTACTACTGACAGGGGCGGCTATGGCTACACCTTC.

The chain couples TRBV20-1 to TRBJ2-5; D is possibly TRBD1 or TRBD2 (5 bases each). CDR3 length: 13 amino acids. The germline V gene has CDR1 DFQATT and CDR2 SNEGSKA (reference sequence). The germline V and J ends were trimmed by 3 bases and 4 bases, with 12 bases remaining between them. CDR3 sequence (DNA): TGCAGTGCTAGTATGGGGGTCCGAGAGACCCAGTACTTC. The encoded protein is CSASMGVRETQYF.

The V gene is TRBV18, the J gene TRBJ1-2; TRBD1 matches 7 bases. This CDR3 is 15 amino acids long. V was pared by 3 bases and J by 3 bases, with 7 bases of the junction left unmatched. Germline CDR1 is KGHSH and CDR2 is LQKENI. The CDR3 DNA sequence: TGTGCCAGCTCACCGTCGGCAGGGGGTGACTATGGCTACACCTTC. Encoded protein: CASSPSAGGDYGYTF. Drawing the rest from reference TRBV18 and TRBJ1-2, the complete variable domain is NAGVMQNPRHLVRRRGQEARLRCSPMKGHSHVYWYRQLPEEGLKFMVYLQKENIIDESGMPKERFSAEFPKEGPSILRIQQVVRGDSAAYFCASSPSAGGDYGYTFGSGTRLTVV.

This clonotype has a handful of counts. The rearrangement joins TRBV20-1 to TRBJ2-3, with D maybe TRBD2 (7 bases). CDR3 size: 15 residues. CDR1 DFQATT and CDR2 SNEGSKA come from the germline V gene (reference sequence). V lost 3 bases and J 4 bases, leaving 17 bases between the germline ends. The CDR3 coding sequence is TGCAGTGCTAGGGGGTTGGGGGGGCCAGCAGATACGCAGTATTTT. It is translated as CSARGLGGPADTQYF.

This clonotype occurred a few times. Here the CDR3 DNA reads TGTGCCAGCAGCTTACGGCGCGGGGTTGGAACAGATACGCAGTATTTT. Residues: CASSLRRGVGTDTQYF. This chain links TRBV7-2 with TRBJ2-3, with D maybe TRBD2 (6 bases). The CDR3 contains 16 residues. CDR1 and CDR2 (germline): SGHTA, FQGNSA. V lost 2 bases to trimming and J lost 3 bases, with 15 bases between them.

The CDR3 DNA reads TGTGCCAGCAGTCCCGGGACTAGCGGCGGGGAGCTGTTTTTT. This sequence encodes CASSPGTSGGELFF. The rearrangement uses TRBV12-3 or TRBV12-4 and TRBJ2-2, with TRBD2 matching over 11 bases. V lost 5 bases, J lost 7 bases, and 3 bases stayed unmatched. The CDR3 contains 14 residues.

The chain employs TRBV29-1 and TRBJ2-2; maybe TRBD1 (6 bases). The germline V gene has CDR1 SQVTM and CDR2 ANQGSEA. V gave up 6 bases and J gave up 0 bases, with 17 bases separating them. The CDR3 runs to 16 residues. CDR3 nucleotides: TGCAGCGTGAGTGGAGGACAGAGGGCGAACACCGGGGAGCTGTTTTTT. It translates to CSVSGGQRANTGELFF.

The chain carries TRBV29-1 and TRBJ2-1, with D uncertain. CDR1 is SQVTM, CDR2 ANQGSEA, per germline. CDR3 length equals 15 residues. Trimming pared 2 bases from V and 13 bases from J, leaving 24 bases between. CDR3 nucleotides: TGCAGCGTTGAATCGCGGAACCAAAGTACAATGAGTCAGTTCTTC. It translates to CSVESRNQSTMSQFF.

This chain links TRBV12-3 or TRBV12-4 with TRBJ2-5; D may be TRBD2 (5 bases). This CDR3 has 15 amino acids. Trimming pared 9 bases from V and 4 bases from J, leaving 21 bases between. The CDR3 region has the DNA TGTGCCAGTACCGACGAGATGGGGAGAGGAGAGACCCAGTACTTC. Translating gives CASTDEMGRGETQYF.

The chain carries TRBV12-3 or TRBV12-4 and TRBJ2-7; D tentatively fits TRBD1 or TRBD2 (5 bases each). The CDR3 has 14 amino acids. V gave up 6 bases and J gave up 3 bases, with 15 bases separating them. The DNA of the CDR3 is TGTGCCAGCAGGGATGGGGACGGGAACTACGAGCAGTACTTC. Translated, it gives CASRDGDGNYEQYF.

The gene calls are TRBV6-1 and TRBJ1-2; D possibly corresponds to TRBD1 (5 bases). The ends were cut back, 1 base at V and 4 bases at J, with 10 bases in the middle. The CDR3 contains 14 residues. From germline, CDR1 is MNHNS and CDR2 SASEGT. The chain's CDR3 is CASSEVAGSYGYTF. The DNA of the CDR3 is TGTGCCAGCAGTGAAGTGGCAGGGAGCTATGGCTACACCTTC.

The rearrangement joins TRBV20-1 to TRBJ2-4; 15 bases align to TRBD2. The CDR3 loop spans 18 amino acids. The germline CDR1 and CDR2 sequences are DFQATT and SNEGSKA (reference sequence). Trimming cost V 5 bases and J 0 bases; bases outside gene matches: 8. In nucleotides, the CDR3 is TGCAGTGCTGTCGGGACTAGCGGGAGGCCCCTAGCCAAAAACATTCAGTACTTC. It encodes CSAVGTSGRPLAKNIQYF.

The chain recombines TRBV20-1 with TRBJ1-2; possibly TRBD1 for D (5 bases). This CDR3 is built from 11 residues. Germline V gene data show CDR1 as DFQATT and CDR2 as SNEGSKA (reference sequence). V gave up 6 bases and J gave up 8 bases, with 13 bases separating them. The CDR3 loop is CSARTIRGYTF. DNA of the CDR3: TGCAGTGCGAGGACAATACGGGGCTACACCTTC.

The chain combines TRBV10-3 with TRBJ2-5; no definite D call. Germline assignment: CDR1 ENHRY and CDR2 SYGVKD. V lost 3 bases and J lost 7, with 6 bases in between. CDR3 length: 11 residues. DNA for the CDR3: TGTGCCATCAGTGATGTTTCGACCCAGTACTTC. It is translated as CAISDVSTQYF.

The chain has TRBV11-1 and TRBJ2-1; no definite D call. The germline CDR1 and CDR2 sequences are SGHAT and FQDESV (reference sequence). V lost 4 bases to trimming and J lost 7 bases, with 14 bases between them. The CDR3 is 14 residues long. This CDR3 reads CASSSRTEINEQFF. DNA of the CDR3: TGTGCCAGCAGCTCTAGGACCGAGATTAATGAGCAGTTCTTC.

This clonotype was seen more than once but under ten times. The chain uses TRBV24-1 and TRBJ2-1, with D perhaps TRBD2 (6 bases). Germline assignment: CDR1 KGHDR and CDR2 SFDVKD. The CDR3 is 16 amino acids. Deletions cut 1 base from V and 0 bases from J, with 9 bases between. This CDR3 reads CATSDFTGSSYNEQFF. CDR3 DNA sequence: TGTGCCACCAGTGATTTCACCGGGAGCTCCTACAATGAGCAGTTCTTC.

This clonotype was observed a handful of times. V usage is TRBV29-1 and J usage is TRBJ2-1; TRBD2 matches at 11 bases. This CDR3 contains 18 residues. V was clipped by 5 bases and J by 8 bases; unmatched bases: 20. CDR1 SQVTM and CDR2 ANQGSEA come from the germline V gene. The DNA for the CDR3 is TGCAGCGTTCTGGGACTAGCGGAAGGGGGGGTAATTTTCGATGAGCAGTTCTTC. This encodes CSVLGLAEGGVIFDEQFF.

The chain links TRBV9 to TRBJ1-5; 7 bases line up with TRBD1. This CDR3 has 15 amino acids. Germline CDR1 is SGDLS and CDR2 is YYNGEE. Trimming at V came to 9 bases and at J to 7 bases, leaving 16 bases not matched to a gene. The CDR3 DNA is TGTGCCATTTCTGTCGGGAAACAGGGGAAACAGCCCCAGCATTTT. The encoded protein is CAISVGKQGKQPQHF.